The 30 T cell receptor beta chains given below trace back to one sample, sequenced in a study of response to subunit inactivated influenza vaccine. Each CDR3 protein is one row after TCRdb ran MiXCR on the RT-PCR reads. The profile shows 200,000 to 250,000 distinct CDR3 sequences, 12% of them singletons. Source: non-naive T cells sorted from PBMCs, taken approximately 15 days before vaccination. The source of these receptors is a man in his forties or fifties who received an inactivated influenza vaccine.

In its sample, this clonotype was seen many times. At one end, the junction sequence differs from germline, possibly due to a read error. The chain employs TRBV4-2 and TRBJ2-6, with D perhaps TRBD1 (5 bases). CDR3 length equals 15 residues. Germline CDR1 reads LGHNA; CDR2 reads YNFKEQ. The CDR3 loop reads CASSKDSSGANVLTF. The CDR3 bases are TGTGCCAGCAGCAAAGACAGCTCTGGGGCCAACGTCCTGACTTTC.

The chain employs TRBV30 and TRBJ2-4; TRBD2 is a possible D gene (6 bases). CDR3 length equals 12 residues. V was clipped by 2 bases and J by 9 bases, with 11 bases between them. Germline lookup yields CDR1 GTSNPN and CDR2 SVGIG (reference sequence). Here the CDR3 reads CAWSIPGGIQYF. The DNA of the CDR3 is TGTGCCTGGAGTATTCCCGGGGGCATTCAGTACTTC.

In its sample, this clonotype was seen many times. The genes are TRBV24-1 and TRBJ2-3; TRBD1 agrees at 8 bases. The germline V gene has CDR1 KGHDR and CDR2 SFDVKD. Trimming removed 3 bases from V and 9 bases from J; junction bases left unmatched: 10. The CDR3 contains 15 residues. CDR3 DNA sequence: TGTGCCACCAGTGATCCTGGACAGGGTACACACACGCAGTATTTT. Translation: CATSDPGQGTHTQYF.

The J gene is TRBJ2-7, the V gene TRBV4-3, with 14 nucleotides matching TRBD2. The germline V gene has CDR1 LGHNA and CDR2 YSLEER. CDR3 length: 15 residues. Losses at the gene ends were 5 bases for V and 5 bases for J; bases not matched to a gene: 5. The CDR3 sequence is CASSYGTSGGHEQYF. The CDR3 DNA reads as TGCGCCAGCAGCTACGGGACTAGCGGGGGCCACGAGCAGTACTTC.

Concerning this clonotype itself: This may be a read error: a much more frequent sequence differs by one nucleotide. The chain has TRBV2 and TRBJ2-1; 11 positions agree with TRBD2. The germline gives CDR1 SNHLY, CDR2 FYNNEI. The CDR3 totals 18 residues. The DNA for the CDR3 is TGTACCAGCAGTTCCCCCTTAAAAACTAGCGGGAGCTACAATGAGCAGTTCTTC. Its protein product is CTSSSPLKTSGSYNEQFF. Full variable domain (outside the CDR3, taken from reference TRBV2 and TRBJ2-1): EPEVTQTPSHQVTQMGQEVILRCVPISNHLYFYWYRQILGQKVEFLVSFYNNEISEKSEIFDDQFSVERPDGSNFTLKIRSTKLEDSAMYFCTSSSPLKTSGSYNEQFFGPGTRLTVL.

There are a few counts of this clonotype. CDR3 sequence reads: CSANTDGHTEAFF. In nucleotides, the CDR3 is TGCAGTGCCAATACCGACGGTCACACTGAAGCTTTCTTT. V gene TRBV20-1 combines with J gene TRBJ1-1, with D unresolved. V was cut by 6 bases and J by 3 bases, with 14 bases left in between. Germline V gene sequence: CDR1 DFQATT, CDR2 SNEGSKA (reference sequence). The CDR3 is made up of 13 amino acids.

This clonotype occurred a few times. V and J are TRBV5-1 and TRBJ2-1, with TRBD1 matching over 9 bases. V trimming: 5 bases; J trimming: 8 bases; junction bases outside the gene matches: 14. Germline CDR1 reads SGHRS; CDR2 reads YFSETQ. The CDR3 sequence is 16 residues long. Written as DNA, the CDR3 is TGCGCCAGCAGTTATTTGGGCACAGGGGGCCGGGATGAGCAGTTCTTC. Protein sequence: CASSYLGTGGRDEQFF.

V and J are TRBV27 and TRBJ2-3; 10 bases fit TRBD2. CDR3 length: 15 residues. CDR1 is MNHEY and CDR2 is SMNVEV in the germline V gene (reference sequence). V dropped 4 bases and J dropped 3; count of bases not matched to a gene: 4. Here the CDR3 reads CASSSSGRATDTQYF. The DNA of the CDR3 is TGTGCCAGCAGTTCCAGCGGGAGGGCTACAGATACGCAGTATTTT.

This clonotype was observed many times. This chain joins TRBV29-1 and TRBJ1-1; the D gene is possibly TRBD1 (5 bases). Germline lookup yields CDR1 SQVTM and CDR2 ANQGSEA. The CDR3 length is 13 residues. V dropped 3 bases and J dropped 3 bases, with 11 bases sitting between them. In DNA form, the CDR3 reads TGCAGCGTTGACGGTGGGGGTCACACTGAAGCTTTCTTT. Protein sequence: CSVDGGGHTEAFF.

This clonotype was recorded a few times. The chain couples TRBV7-9 to TRBJ2-5, with D possibly being TRBD1 (5 bases). The CDR3 spans 14 residues. V lost 3 bases and J lost 4, with 12 bases in between. Germline assignment: CDR1 SEHNR and CDR2 FQNEAQ (reference sequence). CDR3 DNA sequence: TGTGCCAGCAGCTTCCTGACAGTCCCAGAGACCCAGTACTTC. Translation: CASSFLTVPETQYF.

This clonotype was counted between two and nine times. This chain uses TRBV12-3 or TRBV12-4 with TRBJ1-5; no clear D gene. V gave up 6 bases and J gave up 4 bases, with 13 bases separating them. The CDR3 spans 14 residues. CDR3 DNA sequence: TGTGCCAGCAGCCCCCCGGGGTCGAATCAGCCCCAGCATTTT. It translates to CASSPPGSNQPQHF.

The V gene is TRBV5-4, the J gene TRBJ2-5, with D perhaps matching TRBD2 (5 bases). This CDR3 has 14 amino acids. V was shortened by 3 bases and J by 7 bases, with 16 bases between the two germline ends. Germline-derived CDR1 and CDR2 are SGHNT and YYREEE (reference sequence). The CDR3 DNA follows: TGTGCCAGCAGCTACGCGGCTACCGGAGGGACCCAGTACTTC. Translated, it gives CASSYAATGGTQYF.

As concerns this clonotype: A much larger clonotype is one base distant, so this may be a read error. The chain recombines TRBV4-1 with TRBJ2-3; TRBD2 agrees at 7 bases. V gave up 1 base and J gave up 4 bases; unmatched junction bases: 5. The CDR3 is 15 residues long. CDR1 and CDR2 (germline): MGHRA, YSYEKL. CDR3 residues: CASSQVRTRPDTQYF. For the CDR3, the DNA is TGCGCCAGCAGCCAAGTCAGGACTAGGCCAGATACGCAGTATTTT.

The rearrangement links TRBV4-2 to TRBJ2-1; 7 bases line up with TRBD2. CDR1 and CDR2 from the germline V gene are LGHNA and YNFKEQ. The V segment lost 0 bases and the J segment 5 bases; nucleotides outside the gene matches: 13. The CDR3 has 18 amino acids. CDR3 sequence reads: CASSQEFGAGLADNEQFF. DNA for the CDR3: TGTGCCAGCAGCCAAGAGTTTGGGGCGGGGCTAGCGGACAATGAGCAGTTCTTC.

By sample fraction, this clonotype is medium-sized. This chain connects TRBV12-3 or TRBV12-4 to TRBJ2-2; D is unresolved. With 6 bases removed from V and 3 bases from J, the gap between germline ends came to 20 bases. The CDR3 has 17 amino acids. CDR3 sequence reads: CASSPALFSQDTGELFF. DNA for the CDR3: TGTGCCAGCAGCCCCGCCCTTTTTAGCCAGGACACCGGGGAGCTGTTTTTT.

The rearrangement uses TRBV7-2 and TRBJ2-7, with 11 bases fitting TRBD2. Germline V lookup: CDR1 SGHTA, CDR2 FQGNSA. This CDR3 has 16 residues. Trimming took 4 bases from V and 2 from J; bases not matched to a gene: 7. This CDR3 is CASSWIAGGPTYEQYF. As DNA, the CDR3 is TGTGCCAGCAGCTGGATAGCGGGGGGGCCAACCTACGAGCAGTACTTC.

This clonotype was seen more than once but under ten times. The CDR3 protein is CASSQWLVGYEQYF. The DNA for the CDR3 is TGCGCCAGCAGCCAATGGTTGGTGGGCTACGAGCAGTACTTC. The V gene is TRBV4-3, the J gene TRBJ2-7; no reliable D call. V lost 2 bases and J 3 bases, leaving 11 bases between the germline ends. The CDR3 contains 14 residues. The germline CDR1 and CDR2 sequences are LGHNA and YSLEER.

The table lists this clonotype with a few counts. The rearrangement joins TRBV12-3 or TRBV12-4 to TRBJ2-5, with a possible D match to TRBD1 (6 bases). The CDR3 loop spans 13 amino acids. V was shortened by 3 bases and J by 3 bases, with 8 bases between the two germline ends. The DNA of the CDR3 is TGTGCCAGCAGTTTTTGGACAGAAGAGACCCAGTACTTC. It encodes CASSFWTEETQYF.

The chain carries TRBV5-1 and TRBJ2-7; no reliable D call. Trimming pared 0 bases from V and 2 bases from J, leaving 15 bases between. The CDR3 extends over 16 amino acids. Per the germline V gene, CDR1 is SGHRS and CDR2 is YFSETQ. The CDR3 DNA follows: TGCGCCAGCAGCTTGGTTGCAGAAACAATCCCCTACGAGCAGTACTTC. This encodes CASSLVAETIPYEQYF. Complete variable domain (other parts from reference TRBV5-1 and TRBJ2-7): KAGVTQTPRYLIKTRGQQVTLSCSPISGHRSVSWYQQTPGQGLQFLFEYFSETQRNKGNFPGRFSGRQFSNSRSEMNVSTLELGDSALYLCASSLVAETIPYEQYFGPGTRLTVT.

This clonotype has at least ten counts. The gene calls are TRBV12-3 or TRBV12-4 and TRBJ1-2; 7 bases map to TRBD1. The CDR3 totals 15 residues. Germline trimming cut 1 base from V and 7 bases from J; bases unmatched to any gene: 9. This CDR3 is CASSLGVTGSFGYTF. CDR3 nucleotides: TGTGCCAGCAGTTTAGGAGTGACAGGGTCGTTTGGCTACACCTTC.

This clonotype showed up just a few times. The chain joins TRBV7-2 to TRBJ2-3; D is ambiguous. The CDR3 spans 13 residues. Germline assignment: CDR1 SGHTA and CDR2 FQGNSA. Deletions cut 5 bases from V and 4 bases from J, with 10 bases between. The CDR3 DNA reads TGTGCCAGCAGCCCCCTGAGTCCAGATACGCAGTATTTT. Translating it yields CASSPLSPDTQYF. Full variable domain (rest looked up from reference TRBV7-2 and TRBJ2-3): GAGVSQSPSNKVTEKGKDVELRCDPISGHTALYWYRQSLGQGLEFLIYFQGNSAPDKSGLPSDRFSAERTGGSVSTLTIQRTQQEDSAVYLCASSPLSPDTQYFGPGTRLTVL.

There are many counts of this clonotype. This chain joins TRBV27 and TRBJ2-1; D is ambiguous. The CDR3 has 11 residues. From germline, CDR1 is MNHEY and CDR2 SMNVEV (reference sequence). V was trimmed by 6 bases and J by 9 bases, leaving 9 bases between them. This chain's CDR3 is CASRKNVEQFF. In DNA form, the CDR3 reads TGTGCCAGCAGGAAAAATGTTGAGCAGTTCTTC.

In this sample, this clonotype turned up many times. This sequence joins TRBV20-1 and TRBJ2-1; D remains unclear. V lost 2 bases, J lost 3 bases, and 11 bases lay in between. CDR1 is DFQATT and CDR2 is SNEGSKA in the germline V gene (reference sequence). This CDR3 is built from 14 residues. DNA of the CDR3: TGCAGTGCTAGAATGCAGGCTAGCTACAATGAGCAGTTCTTC. It specifies CSARMQASYNEQFF.

This sequence joins TRBV21-1 and TRBJ1-2; TRBD1 is the table's D call, not checked against the DNA. TRBV21-1 is a known pseudogene. This CDR3 region has 12 residues. The CDR3 DNA sequence: TGTGCCAGCAGCAAGGACAGCCATGGCTACACCTTC. As protein: CASSKDSHGYTF.

This clonotype was picked up a small number of times. V is TRBV7-9 and J is TRBJ2-5; 7 bases align to TRBD2. Germline-derived CDR1 and CDR2 are SEHNR and FQNEAQ (reference sequence). The J segment lost 5 bases and the V segment lost 4 bases, leaving 10 bases of the junction unmatched. The CDR3 is made up of 15 amino acids. The CDR3 DNA is TGTGCCAGCAGCTCTCACGGGGGGATCACGGAGACCCAGTACTTC. Residues: CASSSHGGITETQYF.

This clonotype was detected a few times. The chain is built from TRBV5-1 and TRBJ2-1, with TRBD2 matching over 10 bases. Per the germline V gene, CDR1 is SGHRS and CDR2 is YFSETQ. After removal of 1 base from V and 9 bases from J, the junction contained 7 bases not matched to a gene. This CDR3 comprises 15 residues. This CDR3 is CASSLLERGGREQFF. The DNA for the CDR3 is TGCGCCAGCAGCTTGTTGGAGCGGGGGGGCCGTGAGCAGTTCTTC.

This clonotype was detected many times. This chain joins TRBV4-3 and TRBJ2-1, with 8 nucleotides matching TRBD2. This CDR3 region has 14 residues. Germline-derived CDR1 and CDR2 are LGHNA and YSLEER. V lost 0 bases to trimming and J lost 10 bases; unmatched junction nucleotides: 5. Here the CDR3 reads CASSQDGTRDEQFF. The CDR3 coding sequence is TGCGCCAGCAGCCAAGATGGGACTAGGGACGAGCAGTTCTTC.

This clonotype was seen ten or more times. This chain links TRBV4-2 with TRBJ1-2; the match to TRBD1 covers 8 bases. This CDR3 contains 15 residues. Trimming took 0 bases from V and 6 from J; bases not matched to a gene: 6. Germline loops: CDR1 LGHNA, CDR2 YNFKEQ. Here the CDR3 DNA reads TGTGCCAGCAGCCAAGATGTCACAGGGGGAAATGGCTACACCTTC. Protein sequence: CASSQDVTGGNGYTF.

The sample holds a few counts of this clonotype. This rearrangement joins TRBV7-2 to TRBJ2-1; weak D call: TRBD1 (5 bases). Germline CDR1 is SGHTA and CDR2 is FQGNSA. This CDR3 spans 16 amino acids. The V and J ends lost 1 base and 4 bases respectively, with 14 bases between them. DNA of the CDR3: TGTGCCAGCAGCTTAGACGCGCAGGGTGGGTACAATGAGCAGTTCTTC. This gives the protein CASSLDAQGGYNEQFF.

The chain carries TRBV28 and TRBJ2-7; weak D call: TRBD2 (6 bases). This CDR3 region has 15 residues. With 2 bases removed from V and 5 bases from J, the gap between germline ends came to 16 bases. Germline CDR1 is MDHEN and CDR2 is SYDVKM. CDR3 in amino acids: CASSLKRVLPDEQYF. The CDR3 coding sequence is TGTGCCAGCAGTTTAAAGCGGGTACTGCCGGACGAGCAGTACTTC.